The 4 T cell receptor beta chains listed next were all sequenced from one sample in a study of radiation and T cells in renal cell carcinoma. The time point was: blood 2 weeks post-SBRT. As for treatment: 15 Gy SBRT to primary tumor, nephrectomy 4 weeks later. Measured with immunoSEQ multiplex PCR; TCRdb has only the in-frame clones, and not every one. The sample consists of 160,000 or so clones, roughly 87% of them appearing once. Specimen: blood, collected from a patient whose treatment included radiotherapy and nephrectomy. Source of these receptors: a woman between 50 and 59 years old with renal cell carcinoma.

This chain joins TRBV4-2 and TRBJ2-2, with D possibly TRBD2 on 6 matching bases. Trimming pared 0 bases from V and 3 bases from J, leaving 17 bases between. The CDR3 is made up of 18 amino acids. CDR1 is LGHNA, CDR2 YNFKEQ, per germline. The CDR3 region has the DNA TGTGCCAGCAGCCAAGAAGGAGGACGGGCGGGGTACACCGGGGAGCTGTTTTTT. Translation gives CASSQEGGRAGYTGELFF.

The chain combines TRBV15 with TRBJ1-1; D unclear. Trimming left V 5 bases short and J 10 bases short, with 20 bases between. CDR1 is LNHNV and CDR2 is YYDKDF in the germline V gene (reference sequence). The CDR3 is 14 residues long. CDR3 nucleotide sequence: TGTGCCACCAGCTCCCAAGGACTTCAAGAGGTAGCTTTCTTT. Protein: CATSSQGLQEVAFF.

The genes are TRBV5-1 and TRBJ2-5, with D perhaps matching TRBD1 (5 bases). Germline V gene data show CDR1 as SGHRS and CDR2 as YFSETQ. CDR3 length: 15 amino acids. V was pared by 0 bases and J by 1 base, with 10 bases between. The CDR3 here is CASSLVVGLQETQYF. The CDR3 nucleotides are TGCGCCAGCAGCTTGGTGGTGGGGCTCCAAGAGACCCAGTACTTC.

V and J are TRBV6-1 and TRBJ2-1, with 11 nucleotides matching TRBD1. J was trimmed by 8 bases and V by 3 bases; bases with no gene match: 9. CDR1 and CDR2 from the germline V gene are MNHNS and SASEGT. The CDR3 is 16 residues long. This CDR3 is CASSEGGTGGIDEQFF. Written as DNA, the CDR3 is TGTGCCAGCAGTGAGGGGGGGACAGGGGGTATAGATGAGCAGTTCTTC.